What follows describes a single T cell receptor beta chain. This clone has just one count. Its binding antigen is unknown. No qualities accompany the bases; no much larger clone lies one base away. Reading the germline V gene (reference sequence) gives CDR1 LNHDA and CDR2 SQIVND. The CDR3, cysteine through phenylalanine, is 15 amino acids long. Just CDR3 DNA is preserved here, 45 bases in frame from base 1. Trimming removed 2 bases from V and 4 bases from J; the gene matches leave 3 bases unexplained. The receptor library was made with the immunoSEQ multiplex PCR assay. TCRdb provides this immuneACCESS table in a form limited to in-frame rearrangements. Some clones are lacking; in checked studies, under half of them reflect an unresolved V gene, and why the rest are absent is not known. For this sample the table gives approximately 92,000 clones, of which approximately 93% were detected only once. Of the sample, nearly 1.5% falls within the top ten clones.

This specimen comes from a study of control samples from healthy donors and cancer patients (dated by TCRdb to 2018 to 2021). The V and J segments used are TRBV19 and TRBJ2-2; a stretch of 8 junction bases matches TRBD2. The sample consisted of blood. The origin of this receptor is a woman in her twenties or thirties in good health. The CDR3 region: CASSITGGPTGELFF. The DNA reads as follows: TGTGCCAGTAGTATAACGGGGGGGCCCACCGGGGAGCTGTTTTTT.